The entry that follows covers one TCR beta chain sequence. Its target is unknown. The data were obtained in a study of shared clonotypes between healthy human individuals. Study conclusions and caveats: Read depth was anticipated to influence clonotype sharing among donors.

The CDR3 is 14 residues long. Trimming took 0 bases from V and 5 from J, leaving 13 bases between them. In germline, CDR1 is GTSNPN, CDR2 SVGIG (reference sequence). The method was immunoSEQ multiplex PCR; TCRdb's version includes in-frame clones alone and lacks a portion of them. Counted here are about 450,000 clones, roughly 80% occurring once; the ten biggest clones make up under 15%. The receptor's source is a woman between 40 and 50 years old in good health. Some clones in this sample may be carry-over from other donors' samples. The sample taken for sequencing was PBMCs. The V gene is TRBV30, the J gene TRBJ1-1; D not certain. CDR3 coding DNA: TGTGCCTGGAGTGTAAGTCTAGCGAGGACTGAAGCTTTCTTT. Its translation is CAWSVSLARTEAFF.